The source of this TCR beta chain is a study of cytomegalovirus exposure and HLA in healthy donors. This PCR relied on a set of 60 Vbeta primers and 13 Jbeta primers. The data were produced by immunoSEQ multiplex PCR, yet TCRdb's version contains in-frame clones alone and is incomplete. The sample totals 50,000 to 70,000 clones. From germline, CDR1 is LGHNA and CDR2 YSLEER. CDR3 length equals 16 residues. V was pared by 0 bases and J by 4 bases, with 15 bases between. Specimen: PBMCs. The V call is TRBV4-3, the J call TRBJ1-2; maybe TRBD1 (6 bases). This sequence originates from a male donor in good health and CMV-seronegative. The CDR3: CASSQDGGGHLYGYTF. CDR3 coding DNA: TGCGCCAGCAGCCAAGATGGTGGGGGACACCTCTATGGCTACACCTTC.